The 27 T cell receptor beta chains below all came from one sample that was sequenced in a study of cytomegalovirus exposure and HLA in healthy donors. Assay used: immunoSEQ multiplex PCR; TCRdb lists only in-frame clones, some missing. Seen here are over 150,000 clones, 85% observed once, and the top ten hold approximately 15%. The sample consisted of PBMCs. Receptors were obtained from a man younger than 30 in good health and CMV-seropositive.

This clone occurred once. The chain has TRBV9 and TRBJ2-5; TRBD1 matches 7 bases. Losses at the gene ends were 3 bases for V and 5 bases for J; bases not matched to a gene: 4. The CDR3 totals 13 residues. The V gene's germline CDR1 is SGDLS and CDR2 YYNGEE. CDR3 region: CASSATGDETQYF. In nucleotides, the CDR3 is TGTGCCAGCAGCGCCACAGGGGACGAGACCCAGTACTTC.

This chain connects TRBV28 to TRBJ2-1, with 12 bases that match TRBD2. CDR1 MDHEN and CDR2 SYDVKM come from the germline V gene. Trimming at V came to 3 bases and at J to 5 bases, leaving 5 bases not matched to a gene. This CDR3 contains 16 residues. The CDR3 protein is CASSFDGLAGHNEQFF. As DNA, the CDR3 is TGTGCCAGCAGTTTTGACGGACTAGCGGGGCACAATGAGCAGTTCTTC. The full variable domain, rest sourced from reference TRBV28 and TRBJ2-1, is DVKVTQSSRYLVKRTGEKVFLECVQDMDHENMFWYRQDPGLGLRLIYFSYDVKMKEKGDIPEGYSVSREKKERFSLILESASTNQTSMYLCASSFDGLAGHNEQFFGPGTRLTVL.

A remark on this clone: In the same sample, other DNA sequences code for this CDR3. The chain recombines TRBV5-1 with TRBJ2-7, with 16 positions matching TRBD2. V shed 4 bases and J 4 bases; nucleotides not matched to a gene: 5. CDR3 length: 16 residues. Germline-derived CDR1 and CDR2 are SGHRS and YFSETQ. CDR3 region: CASSPGLAGGPYEQYF. CDR3 nucleotides: TGCGCCAGCAGCCCGGGACTAGCGGGAGGGCCGTACGAGCAGTACTTC. The complete variable domain, with remaining parts taken from reference TRBV5-1 and TRBJ2-7, reads KAGVTQTPRYLIKTRGQQVTLSCSPISGHRSVSWYQQTPGQGLQFLFEYFSETQRNKGNFPGRFSGRQFSNSRSEMNVSTLELGDSALYLCASSPGLAGGPYEQYFGPGTRLTVT.

The table lists this clone with a count of one. Written as DNA, the CDR3 is TGTGCCAGTAGTATAGGAAATCCGACAGGGAAGGATGGCTACACCTTC. This codes for CASSIGNPTGKDGYTF. V gene TRBV19 combines with J gene TRBJ1-2, with 7 bases aligning to TRBD1. The CDR3 totals 16 residues. V trimming: 1 base; J trimming: 6 bases; junction bases outside the gene matches: 11. Germline loops: CDR1 LNHDA, CDR2 SQIVND (reference sequence).

The chain recombines TRBV27 with TRBJ2-2, with 10 bases identical to TRBD2. Per the germline V gene, CDR1 is MNHEY and CDR2 is SMNVEV (reference sequence). The CDR3 contains 15 residues. Losses at the gene ends were 6 bases for V and 3 bases for J; bases not matched to a gene: 4. Here the CDR3 reads CASRPAGGDTGELFF. CDR3 nucleotides: TGTGCCAGCAGGCCAGCGGGAGGGGACACCGGGGAGCTGTTTTTT.

This chain uses TRBV5-6 with TRBJ2-5; D is possibly TRBD2 (6 bases). Germline lookup yields CDR1 SGHDT and CDR2 YYEEEE. Trimming took 4 bases from V and 4 from J, leaving 17 bases between them. The CDR3 spans 15 residues. The CDR3 nucleotides are TGTGCCAGCAGCGCGGAGGGCTCGGGGGTAGAGACCCAGTACTTC. Residues: CASSAEGSGVETQYF.

This chain connects TRBV2 to TRBJ2-5, with 14 positions matching TRBD2. Per the germline V gene, CDR1 is SNHLY and CDR2 is FYNNEI. The trim removed 6 bases at V and 5 bases at J, leaving 11 bases unmatched. The CDR3 sequence is 17 residues long. The DNA for the CDR3 is TGTGCCAGCAGAGACTCCGGGACTAGCGGGGGTCGGGAGACCCAGTACTTC. Translated: CASRDSGTSGGRETQYF.

This clone was recorded at least ten times. The V and J genes are TRBV27 and TRBJ2-7; 9 bases map to TRBD1. The CDR3 consists of 14 residues. Trimming removed 4 bases from V and 5 bases from J; junction bases left unmatched: 6. CDR1 MNHEY and CDR2 SMNVEV come from the germline V gene (reference sequence). CDR3 coding DNA: TGTGCCAGCAGTTCCGCCGGGACAGGGAACGAGCAGTACTTC. Translated: CASSSAGTGNEQYF.

The chain links TRBV28 to TRBJ1-1; D unclear. The CDR3 extends over 11 amino acids. Germline V gene data show CDR1 as MDHEN and CDR2 as SYDVKM. Trimming removed 7 bases from V and 6 bases from J, with 9 bases in between. DNA of the CDR3: TGTGCCAGCAAAACGGAGCCTGAAGCTTTCTTT. Protein sequence: CASKTEPEAFF.

V usage is TRBV7-6 and J usage is TRBJ2-7, with D perhaps matching TRBD2 (5 bases). Germline CDR1 and CDR2: SGHVS and FNYEAQ. The length of the CDR3 is 14 residues. V was pared by 5 bases and J by 6 bases, with 17 bases between. The CDR3: CASSDTGKAGEQYF. CDR3 nucleotides: TGTGCCAGCAGCGATACCGGGAAAGCAGGCGAGCAGTACTTC.

The chain joins TRBV11-2 to TRBJ2-7, with D possibly matching TRBD2 (6 bases). CDR1 is SGHAT, CDR2 FQNNGV, per germline. Trimming cost V 1 base and J 2 bases, with 12 bases left between them. The CDR3 contains 15 residues. The CDR3 sequence: CASSLALASAYEQYF. CDR3 bases: TGTGCCAGCAGCTTAGCCCTAGCGTCCGCCTACGAGCAGTACTTC.

The V call is TRBV11-3, the J call TRBJ2-3; D is unclear. The V end lost 0 bases, the J end lost 0 bases, and 13 bases lay between the germline ends. From germline, CDR1 is SGHNT and CDR2 YENEEA. The CDR3 is 17 residues long. The CDR3: CASSLDRVGTSTDTQYF. CDR3 in DNA: TGTGCCAGCAGCTTAGATCGGGTCGGAACTAGCACAGATACGCAGTATTTT.

The gene calls are TRBV5-1 and TRBJ2-5; 7 bases line up with TRBD2. Germline V gives CDR1 SGHRS, CDR2 YFSETQ. The CDR3 runs 14 residues. Germline trimming cut 4 bases from V and 5 bases from J; bases unmatched to any gene: 8. As DNA, the CDR3 is TGCGCCAGCAGCGGGGGACTAATCGGGGAGACCCAGTACTTC. It translates to CASSGGLIGETQYF.

V is TRBV28 and J is TRBJ2-2, with 7 bases lining up with TRBD1. The germline V gene has CDR1 MDHEN and CDR2 SYDVKM. J gave up 8 bases and V 4 bases, and 7 bases lay outside the gene matches. This CDR3 comprises 14 residues. The CDR3: CASSWDSGEGELFF. CDR3 in DNA: TGTGCCAGCAGTTGGGACAGTGGGGAGGGGGAGCTGTTTTTT.

This clone turned up a few times. This chain joins TRBV27 and TRBJ1-5; D gene uncertain. The CDR3 consists of 15 residues. From germline, CDR1 is MNHEY and CDR2 SMNVEV (reference sequence). Trimming cost V 3 bases and J 4 bases, with 13 bases left between them. The CDR3 loop reads CASSLIGQRNQPQHF. The CDR3 nucleotides are TGTGCCAGCAGTTTGATCGGTCAGCGAAATCAGCCCCAGCATTTT.

This clone turned up a few times. The V and J genes are TRBV7-9 and TRBJ1-4; 9 nucleotides agree with TRBD1. CDR1 and CDR2 from the germline V gene are SEHNR and FQNEAQ (reference sequence). The junction had 3 bases not matched to a gene; V was cut back by 0 bases and J by 7 bases. The CDR3 runs 15 residues. CDR3 coding DNA: TGTGCCAGCAGCTTAGCGCTGGGACAGGGTGAAAAACTGTTTTTT. Protein: CASSLALGQGEKLFF. Filled out from reference TRBV7-9 and TRBJ1-4, the complete variable domain reads DTGVSQNPRHKITKRGQNVTFRCDPISEHNRLYWYRQTLGQGPEFLTYFQNEAQLEKSRLLSDRFSAERPKGSFSTLEIQRTEQGDSAMYLCASSLALGQGEKLFFGSGTQLSVL.

A remark on this clone: The sample contains more than one DNA sequence encoding this CDR3. The CDR3 spells CASSRQGYEQYF. The CDR3 nucleotides read TGTGCCAGCAGTCGACAGGGCTACGAGCAGTACTTC. V is TRBV7-2 and J is TRBJ2-7, with 7 bases matching TRBD1. Germline lookup yields CDR1 SGHTA and CDR2 FQGNSA. Trimming removed 6 bases from V and 3 bases from J; junction bases left unmatched: 2. CDR3 length: 12 residues. Full variable domain (rest looked up from reference TRBV7-2 and TRBJ2-7): GAGVSQSPSNKVTEKGKDVELRCDPISGHTALYWYRQSLGQGLEFLIYFQGNSAPDKSGLPSDRFSAERTGGSVSTLTIQRTQQEDSAVYLCASSRQGYEQYFGPGTRLTVT.

The V gene is TRBV27, the J gene TRBJ1-1; tentative D call: TRBD1 (6 bases). The CDR3 runs to 17 residues. Between the trimmed V and J ends, which lost 5 bases and 3 bases, there was a span of 22 bases. Germline V gene lookup returns CDR1 MNHEY and CDR2 SMNVEV (reference sequence). The chain's CDR3 is CASSNYVLGGQDTEAFF. The CDR3 nucleotides read TGTGCCAGCAGTAATTACGTCCTGGGGGGGCAAGACACTGAAGCTTTCTTT.

The V call is TRBV11-3, the J call TRBJ1-1, with TRBD1 as a possible D gene (6 bases). The CDR3 runs 14 residues. Germline values: CDR1 SGHNT, CDR2 YENEEA. The V end lost 5 bases, the J end lost 6 bases, and 16 bases lay between the germline ends. In DNA form, the CDR3 reads TGTGCCAGCAGCGCGCGGGGGGGGCGGCCTGAAGCTTTCTTT. Protein sequence: CASSARGGRPEAFF.

The rearrangement uses TRBV2 and TRBJ2-3; 10 positions match TRBD2. The CDR3 spans 15 residues. Germline trimming cut 8 bases from V and 2 bases from J; bases unmatched to any gene: 7. Germline loops: CDR1 SNHLY, CDR2 FYNNEI. CDR3 amino acids: CASFSGRSDTDTQYF. CDR3 in DNA: TGTGCCAGCTTTAGCGGGAGGTCGGACACAGATACGCAGTATTTT.

Points on this clone: The sample has other DNA sequences that encode this CDR3 too. The chain uses TRBV9 and TRBJ2-2; 11 bases align to TRBD2. The CDR3 is 18 residues long. The ends lost 0 bases at V and 0 bases at J; junction bases unmatched: 4. Germline V gene sequence: CDR1 SGDLS, CDR2 YYNGEE. The CDR3 bases are TGTGCCAGCAGCGTAGCTCGACTAGCGGGATCGAACACCGGGGAGCTGTTTTTT. Protein: CASSVARLAGSNTGELFF.

This chain connects TRBV2 to TRBJ1-2; 7 bases agree with TRBD1. Germline-derived CDR1 and CDR2 are SNHLY and FYNNEI. The CDR3 sequence is 16 residues long. The J segment lost 1 base and the V segment lost 4 bases, leaving 9 bases of the junction unmatched. The chain's CDR3 is CASSGWTGRLNYGYTF. The CDR3 nucleotides are TGTGCCAGCAGTGGTTGGACAGGTCGACTTAACTATGGCTACACCTTC.

The rearrangement joins TRBV6-1 to TRBJ1-1, with TRBD1 as a possible D gene (6 bases). This CDR3 spans 17 amino acids. The V end was cut by 4 bases, the J end by 0 bases, with 18 bases between. CDR1 and CDR2 (germline): MNHNS, SASEGT. The CDR3 sequence is CASSGTNRDTLNTEAFF. For the CDR3, the DNA is TGTGCCAGCAGTGGAACCAACCGGGACACCTTGAACACTGAAGCTTTCTTT.

This chain joins TRBV28 and TRBJ2-2; 9 bases align to TRBD1. V lost 5 bases to trimming and J lost 5 bases; unmatched junction nucleotides: 6. The CDR3 runs to 15 residues. Germline CDR1 MDHEN, CDR2 SYDVKM. The CDR3 DNA reads as TGTGCCAGCAGTCCGGACAGGGGACTTACCGGGGAGCTGTTTTTT. Translated: CASSPDRGLTGELFF.

With regard to this clone: Other DNA sequences from this sample encode an identical CDR3 as well. This chain links TRBV11-2 with TRBJ1-1; D remains ambiguous. V was clipped by 1 base and J by 0 bases, with 6 bases between them. Germline CDR1 is SGHAT and CDR2 is FQNNGV. The CDR3 sequence is 14 residues long. The CDR3, as DNA: TGTGCCAGCAGCTTAGGGGGAGTGAACACTGAAGCTTTCTTT. Residues: CASSLGGVNTEAFF.

V and J are TRBV4-1 and TRBJ2-5; D might be TRBD2 (5 bases). V lost 4 bases to trimming and J lost 1 base, with 13 bases between them. The germline V gene encodes CDR1 MGHRA and CDR2 YSYEKL. This CDR3 has 15 residues. The DNA for the CDR3 is TGCGCCAGCAGCCGCGAGAGGACTGCCCAAGAGACCCAGTACTTC. This codes for CASSRERTAQETQYF.

V usage is TRBV20-1 and J usage is TRBJ2-7, with D possibly TRBD2 on 5 matching bases. CDR1 and CDR2 from the germline V gene are DFQATT and SNEGSKA (reference sequence). The V end was cut by 6 bases, the J end by 3 bases, with 9 bases between. The CDR3 sequence is 11 residues long. The CDR3 DNA sequence: TGCAGTGCCCTCCGGGGCTACGAGCAGTACTTC. Residues: CSALRGYEQYF.